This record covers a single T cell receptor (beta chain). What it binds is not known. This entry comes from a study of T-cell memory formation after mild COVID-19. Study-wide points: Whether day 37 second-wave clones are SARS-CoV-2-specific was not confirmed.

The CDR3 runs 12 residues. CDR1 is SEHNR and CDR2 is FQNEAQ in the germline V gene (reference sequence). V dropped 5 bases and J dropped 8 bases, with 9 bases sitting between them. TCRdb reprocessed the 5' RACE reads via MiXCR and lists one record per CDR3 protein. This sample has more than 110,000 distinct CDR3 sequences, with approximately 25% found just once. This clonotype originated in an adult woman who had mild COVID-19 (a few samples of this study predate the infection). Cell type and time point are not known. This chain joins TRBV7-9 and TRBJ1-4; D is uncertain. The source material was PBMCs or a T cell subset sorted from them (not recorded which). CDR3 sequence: CASSPNEEKLFF. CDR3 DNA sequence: TGTGCCAGCAGCCCGAATGAGGAAAAACTGTTTTTT.